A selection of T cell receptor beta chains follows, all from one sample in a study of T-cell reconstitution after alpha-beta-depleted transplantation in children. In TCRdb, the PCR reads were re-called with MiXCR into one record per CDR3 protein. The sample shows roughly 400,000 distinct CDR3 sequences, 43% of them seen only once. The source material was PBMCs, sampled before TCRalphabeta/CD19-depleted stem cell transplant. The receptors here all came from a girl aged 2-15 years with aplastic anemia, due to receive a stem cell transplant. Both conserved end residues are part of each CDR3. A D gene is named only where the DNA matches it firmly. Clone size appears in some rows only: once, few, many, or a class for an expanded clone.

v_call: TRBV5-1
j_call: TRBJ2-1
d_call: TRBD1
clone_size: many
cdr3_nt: TGCGCCAGCAGCTTGGAAGGGGGCGAGTACAATGAGCAGTTCTTC
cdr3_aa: CASSLEGGEYNEQFF

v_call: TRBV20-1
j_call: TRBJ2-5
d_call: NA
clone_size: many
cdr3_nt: TGCAGTGCTAGAGATGAGGGGTACCAAGAGACCCAGTACTTC
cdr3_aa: CSARDEGYQETQYF

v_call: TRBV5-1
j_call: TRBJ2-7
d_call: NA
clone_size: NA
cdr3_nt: TGCGCCAGCAGCTTTGAGGCAGGGCGGGTAGAGCAGTACTTC
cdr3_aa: CASSFEAGRVEQYF

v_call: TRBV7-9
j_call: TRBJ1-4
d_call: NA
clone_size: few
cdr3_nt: TGTGCCAGCAGCTTGGAGGACAAACTGTTTTTT
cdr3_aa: CASSLEDKLFF

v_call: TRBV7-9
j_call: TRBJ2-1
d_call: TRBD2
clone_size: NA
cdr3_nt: TGTGCCAGCAGCCACCGGGACTACAACAATGAGCAGTTCTTC
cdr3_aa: CASSHRDYNNEQFF

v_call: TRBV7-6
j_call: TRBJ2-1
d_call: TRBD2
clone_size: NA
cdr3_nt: TGTGCCAGCAGCTTAGAACTCAGGACTAGCGGGATAAATGAGCAGTTCTTC
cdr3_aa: CASSLELRTSGINEQFF

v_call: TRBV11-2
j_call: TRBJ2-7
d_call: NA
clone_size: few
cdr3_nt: TGTGCCAGCAGCCCCCGACGTCCTAGCTCCTACGAGCAGTACTTC
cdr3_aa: CASSPRRPSSYEQYF

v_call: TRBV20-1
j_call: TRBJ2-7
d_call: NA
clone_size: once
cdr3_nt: TGCAGTGCCTCCCGAAGTGGAAGGAGCTCCTACGAGCAGTACTTC
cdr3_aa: CSASRSGRSSYEQYF

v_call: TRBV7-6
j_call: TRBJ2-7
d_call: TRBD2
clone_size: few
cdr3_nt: TGTGCCAGCAGTGACGGGAGGACCTACGAGCAGTACTTC
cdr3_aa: CASSDGRTYEQYF

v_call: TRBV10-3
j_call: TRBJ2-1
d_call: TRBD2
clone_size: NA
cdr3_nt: TGTGCCATCAGCGGTACTAGCGGGGGGCACAATGAGCAGTTCTTC
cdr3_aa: CAISGTSGGHNEQFF

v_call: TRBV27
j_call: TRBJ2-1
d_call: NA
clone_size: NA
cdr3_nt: TGTGCCAGCAGATACGGCAGGGCCTACAATGAGCAGTTCTTC
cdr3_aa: CASRYGRAYNEQFF

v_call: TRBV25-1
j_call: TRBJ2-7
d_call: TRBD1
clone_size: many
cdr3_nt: TGTGCCAGCAGCCTACCAGGGACAGGGGTGTACGAGCAGTACTTC
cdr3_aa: CASSLPGTGVYEQYF

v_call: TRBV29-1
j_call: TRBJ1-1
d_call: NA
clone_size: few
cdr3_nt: TGCAGCGTTGAAGATGGAAAAGGGACGAACACTGAAGCTTTCTTT
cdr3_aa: CSVEDGKGTNTEAFF

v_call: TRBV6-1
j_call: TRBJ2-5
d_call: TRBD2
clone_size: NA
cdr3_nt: TGTGCCAGCAGCCATTCGGGACTAGCGGTTCAAGAGACCCAGTACTTC
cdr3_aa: CASSHSGLAVQETQYF